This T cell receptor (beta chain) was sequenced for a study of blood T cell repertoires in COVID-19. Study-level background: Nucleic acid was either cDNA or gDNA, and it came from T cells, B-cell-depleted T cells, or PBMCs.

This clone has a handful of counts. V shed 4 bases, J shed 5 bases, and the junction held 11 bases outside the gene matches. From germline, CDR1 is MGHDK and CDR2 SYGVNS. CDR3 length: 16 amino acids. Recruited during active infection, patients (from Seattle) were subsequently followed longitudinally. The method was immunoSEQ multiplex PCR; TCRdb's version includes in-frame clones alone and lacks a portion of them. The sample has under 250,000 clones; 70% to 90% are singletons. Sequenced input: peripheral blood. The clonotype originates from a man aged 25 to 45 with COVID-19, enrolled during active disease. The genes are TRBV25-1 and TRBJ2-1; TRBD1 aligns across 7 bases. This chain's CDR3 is CASSGRTGFMNNEQFF. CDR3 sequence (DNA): TGTGCCAGCAGTGGGAGGACAGGATTCATGAACAATGAGCAGTTCTTC. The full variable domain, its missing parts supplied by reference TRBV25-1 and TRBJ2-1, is EADIYQTPRYLVIGTGKKITLECSQTMGHDKMYWYQQDPGMELHLIHYSYGVNSTEKGDLSSESTVSRIRTEHFPLTLESARPSHTSQYLCASSGRTGFMNNEQFFGPGTRLTVL.